This TCR beta chain was obtained from a study of blood T cells in healthy people across ages. Study summary: Roughly one uniquely barcoded beta molecule per two T cells was captured. Points from the study as a whole: The recorded TCR beta diversity per million T cells decreased in a roughly linear manner with age. Those diversity estimates obtained from one million T cells were thought to be underestimates.

Isolated per sample were at least 7 million PBMCs. The CDR3 is 13 residues long. Germline CDR1 and CDR2: DFQATT and SNEGSKA (reference sequence). V was shortened by 1 base and J by 11 bases, with 17 bases between the two germline ends. Details on this clonotype: The antigen remains unidentified.

The second PCR ran about 6 to 12 cycles with a sample-barcoded 5' primer and J-beta primers. A single record per CDR3 protein comes from TCRdb applying MiXCR to the 5' RACE reads. The data contain more than 1.4 million distinct CDR3 sequences, about 40% of them singletons. The sample taken for sequencing was blood. The receptor's source is a woman aged 18-30 years in good health. The chain uses TRBV20-1 and TRBJ1-1; D ambiguous. CDR3 nucleotide sequence: TGCAGTGCTAGAGTCGGCACAGAGGTGGCCGCTTTCTTT. It yields the protein CSARVGTEVAAFF.